The sequence of this T cell receptor (beta chain) was determined in a study of identical twins. Study results and limitations: Insertion counts were lower in abundant cord blood beta clonotypes, a trend that memory repertoires did not show.

The length of the CDR3 is 17 residues. Germline V gene lookup returns CDR1 ENHRY and CDR2 SYGVKD. V lost 10 bases and J lost 6, with 27 bases in between. TCRdb re-called the 5' RACE reads through MiXCR, storing one row per CDR3 protein. The sample includes 550,000 to 700,000 distinct CDR3 sequences, approximately 10% of them seen just once. The table lists this clonotype with a few counts. The antigen is not known. These same records also appear under a second study, on yellow fever vaccine responses in identical twins.

Sequencing used PBMCs. The chain combines TRBV10-3 with TRBJ2-2; D assignment may be TRBD1 or TRBD2 (6 bases each). The source is a woman between 18 and 30 years old in good health. The CDR3 loop is CASRESQGGKGAGELFF. CDR3 bases: TGTGCCAGCAGGGAGTCACAGGGAGGAAAAGGGGCCGGGGAGCTGTTTTTT.